This T cell receptor (beta chain) stems from a study of T cells after yellow fever vaccination. Study background: Where fractions had low cell numbers, libraries were prepared from them with the SMART-Seq v4 Ultra Low Input RNA kit.

A universal primer site and UMIs were added as TCR cDNA was made by 5'RACE template switching. TCRdb reprocessed the 5' RACE reads with MiXCR, giving one entry per CDR3 protein. This sample has a few hundred thousand distinct CDR3 sequences, with 11% found just once. This clonotype was observed many times. Its specificity is not known. CDR3 length: 15 amino acids. The V gene lost 1 base and the J gene lost 3 bases, with 10 bases spanning the gap. Per germline, CDR1 SGHAT and CDR2 FQNNGV. Study-wide results and caveats: A small proportion of clonotypes was detected in both the CD4 and CD8 compartments. Post-booster repertoires again held most primary-vaccination clones (about 96% CD4, roughly 88% CD8).

This sample comprised PBMCs, obtained on the day of the first yellow fever vaccination. The rearrangement joins TRBV11-2 to TRBJ2-1; D is unclear. The clonotype originates from a man aged 18 to 35 who received the YFV17D yellow fever vaccine. The CDR3 loop is CASSLGILGYNEQFF. The CDR3 DNA is TGTGCCAGCAGCTTAGGAATTCTAGGCTACAATGAGCAGTTCTTC.